This T cell receptor beta chain was obtained from a study of T cell responses to AZD1222 COVID-19 vaccine. Study outcomes and limitations: Sampled repertoires all dated from after the peak T cell response. At baseline, seropositivity was found in only five or six AZD1222 recipients. Spike was spanned by vaccine-associated CD4 TCRs, with dominance at 160-218 and 743-854.

Here immunoSEQ multiplex PCR was the method, and the copy in TCRdb shows in-frame clones only, minus some. This sample yields 190,000 or so clones, of which around 93% are seen a single time; roughly 1% belongs to the top ten. CDR1 GTSNPN and CDR2 SVGIG come from the germline V gene (reference sequence). Trimming took 8 bases from V and 3 from J; bases not matched to a gene: 9. The CDR3 extends over 14 amino acids. A note on this clone: Its specificity is unknown.

Combined were second doses at about 4 or about 12 weeks. The chain is built from TRBV30 and TRBJ1-4, with 7 bases matching TRBD1. This TCR was recovered from an adult who received the AZD1222 COVID-19 vaccine. Sequences were derived from peripheral blood, sampled 28 days after the second AZD1222 dose. The CDR3 bases are TGTGCCCTCGCCTTACAGGGGCCTAATGAAAAACTGTTTTTT. It is translated as CALALQGPNEKLFF.